The source of this T cell receptor beta chain is a study of identical twins. Germline lookup yields CDR1 SGHDT and CDR2 YYEEEE. Between the trimmed V and J ends, which lost 2 bases and 4 bases, there was a span of 17 bases. This CDR3 region has 16 residues. Template switching created a universal primer site, and the cDNA included unique molecular identifiers. MiXCR, applied by TCRdb to the 5' RACE reads, yields one record per CDR3 protein. The repertoire holds 1.5 million to 2 million distinct CDR3 sequences, with around 29% as singletons. Study-wide results and limits: Alpha sequences out of frame and shared by twins had excess low generation probability.

On this clonotype: The antigen is unknown.

The TCR was taken from a newborn girl in good health. Material: cord blood. The V and J genes are TRBV5-6 and TRBJ2-3, with D possibly TRBD2 on 5 matching bases. CDR3 sequence reads: CASSFPSFLAADTQYF. The CDR3 DNA follows: TGTGCCAGCAGCTTCCCCTCTTTCCTAGCAGCAGATACGCAGTATTTT.